The present entry profiles one TCR beta chain with its context. Its matching antigen is unknown. This sample was included in a study of cytomegalovirus exposure and HLA in healthy donors. The PCR made use of 60 Vbeta and 13 Jbeta primers. Some clones are missing from TCRdb's copy, which holds only in-frame ones; the method was immunoSEQ multiplex PCR. This table holds tens of thousands of clones, roughly 73% found once. Everyone who donated was a healthy bone marrow donor. This CDR3 contains 15 residues. Looked up from germline, CDR1 is SGHDT and CDR2 is YYEEEE. The V and J ends lost 0 bases and 0 bases respectively, with 9 bases between them. Findings and caveats of the study: The analysis excluded some indistinguishable V segments, including TRBV6-2 and TRBV6-3. Both high specificity and high sensitivity reportedly marked the classifier's diagnosis of cytomegalovirus status. The authors later found HLA-associated TCR beta chains more clonally expanded than equally common others.

The rearrangement joins TRBV5-6 to TRBJ1-1; weak D call: TRBD1 (6 bases). The sequencing sample was made of PBMCs. This TCR was sampled from a man aged 40-55 years in good health and CMV-seronegative. This CDR3 is CASSLVGGLNTEAFF. In DNA form, the CDR3 reads TGTGCCAGCAGCTTGGTCGGGGGGCTGAACACTGAAGCTTTCTTT. The full variable domain, its missing parts supplied by reference TRBV5-6 and TRBJ1-1, is DAGVTQSPTHLIKTRGQQVTLRCSPKSGHDTVSWYQQALGQGPQFIFQYYEEEERQRGNFPDRFSGHQFPNYSSELNVNALLLGDSALYLCASSLVGGLNTEAFFGQGTRLTVV.